This is a list of T cell receptor beta chains from one sample in a study of blood T cell repertoires in COVID-19. The repertoire was sequenced with immunoSEQ multiplex PCR; TCRdb's copy has only in-frame clones and lacks some. This table has around 480,000 clones, about 90% appearing once. The sample consisted of PBMCs or T cells enriched from blood (not recorded which). The receptors stem from a woman younger than 30 who had recovered from COVID-19. Each CDR3 is given with its conserved first and last residue. Each record gives: clone size, V gene, D gene, J gene, CDR3 protein, CDR3 DNA. The D gene is left open where the match is weak. Clone size is stated in some rows and not others, as once, few, many or a class when expanded.

size: NA
V: TRBV5-6
D: TRBD2
J: TRBJ2-1
CDR3: CASSFTSGGHPFGNEQFF
DNA: TGTGCCAGCAGCTTTACTAGCGGGGGCCACCCTTTCGGCAATGAGCAGTTCTTC

size: NA
V: TRBV7-3
D: TRBD1
J: TRBJ1-1
CDR3: CASSLNGGGELTEAFF
DNA: TGTGCCAGCAGCTTAAATGGAGGGGGCGAGTTAACTGAAGCTTTCTTT

size: once
V: TRBV5-1
D: TRBD1
J: TRBJ1-1
CDR3: CASRFHLQGDTEAFF
DNA: TGCGCCAGCAGGTTTCACCTTCAGGGGGACACTGAAGCTTTCTTT

size: NA
V: TRBV28
D: NA
J: TRBJ1-2
CDR3: CASSEIPGTIYGYTF
DNA: TGTGCCAGCAGTGAAATTCCCGGGACAATTTATGGCTACACCTTC

size: NA
V: TRBV28
D: NA
J: TRBJ1-5
CDR3: CASIIRENQPQHF
DNA: TGTGCCAGCATCATCCGGGAGAATCAGCCCCAGCATTTT

size: NA
V: TRBV7-2
D: NA
J: TRBJ2-3
CDR3: CASSLNPADTQYF
DNA: TGTGCCAGCAGCTTGAACCCGGCAGATACGCAGTATTTT

size: NA
V: TRBV5-1
D: TRBD2
J: TRBJ2-5
CDR3: CASSGGTSGWQETQYF
DNA: TGCGCCAGCAGCGGCGGAACTAGCGGATGGCAAGAGACCCAGTACTTC

size: NA
V: TRBV28
D: TRBD1
J: TRBJ1-4
CDR3: CASSLPTGGVEKLFF
DNA: TGTGCCAGCAGTCTACCGACAGGGGGAGTTGAAAAACTGTTTTTT

size: NA
V: TRBV6-5
D: TRBD2
J: TRBJ2-7
CDR3: CASSYSPGRHQDF
DNA: TGTGCCAGCAGTTACTCCCCCGGGAGGCACCAAGACTTC

size: NA
V: TRBV28
D: NA
J: TRBJ2-7
CDR3: CATQAPHAYEQYF
DNA: TGTGCCACCCAGGCCCCCCATGCTTACGAGCAGTACTTC

size: NA
V: TRBV18
D: TRBD1
J: TRBJ1-4
CDR3: CASSVSGQGEKLFF
DNA: TGTGCCAGCTCAGTTTCGGGACAGGGCGAAAAACTGTTTTTT

size: NA
V: TRBV20-1
D: NA
J: TRBJ2-5
CDR3: CSASEAETQYF
DNA: TGCAGTGCTAGTGAAGCCGAGACCCAGTACTTC

size: NA
V: TRBV3-1/TRBV3-2
D: TRBD2
J: TRBJ2-1
CDR3: CASSPRRFGSGGSYNEQFF
DNA: TGTGCCAGCAGCCCCCGACGGTTTGGCTCGGGGGGCTCCTACAATGAGCAGTTCTTC

size: NA
V: TRBV4-1
D: TRBD1
J: TRBJ2-7
CDR3: CASSRTGPSYEQYF
DNA: TGCGCCAGCAGCAGGACAGGGCCTTCTTACGAGCAGTACTTC

size: NA
V: TRBV5-6
D: NA
J: TRBJ2-4
CDR3: CASSPSTRGIQYF
DNA: TGTGCCAGCAGCCCATCGACCAGGGGCATTCAGTACTTC

size: NA
V: TRBV5-3
D: TRBD1
J: TRBJ1-5
CDR3: CARSPKAGQPITRNHAFNQPQHF
DNA: TGTGCCAGAAGTCCGAAGGCGGGACAGCCCATTACTCGGAACCATGCGTTCAATCAGCCCCAGCATTTT

size: few
V: TRBV7-9
D: NA
J: TRBJ1-2
CDR3: CATTKYTLDRANYGYTF
DNA: TGTGCCACCACTAAATATACCCTAGACAGAGCTAACTATGGCTACACCTTC

size: NA
V: TRBV2
D: TRBD2
J: TRBJ2-3
CDR3: CASTLAGATDTQYF
DNA: TGTGCCAGCACCCTAGCGGGGGCCACAGATACGCAGTATTTT

size: NA
V: TRBV2
D: TRBD1
J: TRBJ2-7
CDR3: CASNVLGQGADEQYF
DNA: TGTGCCAGCAACGTCTTGGGACAGGGGGCTGACGAGCAGTACTTC

size: NA
V: TRBV5-4
D: TRBD2
J: TRBJ2-2
CDR3: CASSTRTSGGTGELFF
DNA: TGTGCCAGCAGCACCAGGACTAGCGGGGGCACCGGGGAGCTGTTTTTT

size: NA
V: TRBV5-1
D: TRBD2
J: TRBJ2-1
CDR3: CASSLAPRGGLYNEQFF
DNA: TGCGCCAGCAGCTTGGCCCCCCGGGGGGGCTTGTACAATGAGCAGTTCTTC

size: once
V: TRBV4-1
D: NA
J: TRBJ2-1
CDR3: CASSRGAGLSYNEQFF
DNA: TGCGCCAGCAGCCGAGGTGCGGGACTTAGCTACAATGAGCAGTTCTTC

size: NA
V: TRBV27
D: NA
J: TRBJ2-5
CDR3: CASRAQTQETQYF
DNA: TGTGCCAGCAGAGCACAGACCCAAGAGACCCAGTACTTC

size: NA
V: TRBV2
D: NA
J: TRBJ1-4
CDR3: CASSLLRQAAKLFF
DNA: TGTGCCAGCAGCCTACTAAGACAGGCTGCTAAACTGTTTTTT

size: NA
V: TRBV2
D: NA
J: TRBJ1-4
CDR3: CASSRELPTVNPNEKLFF
DNA: TGTGCCAGCAGTCGGGAACTACCGACCGTTAACCCCAATGAAAAACTGTTTTTT

size: NA
V: TRBV30
D: NA
J: TRBJ2-2
CDR3: CAWSRGELFF
DNA: TGTGCCTGGAGTCGGGGGGAGCTGTTTTTT

size: once
V: TRBV2
D: TRBD1
J: TRBJ1-4
CDR3: CASTPQGASEKLFF
DNA: TGTGCCAGCACCCCACAGGGGGCGAGCGAAAAACTGTTTTTT

size: once
V: TRBV7-9
D: NA
J: TRBJ1-2
CDR3: CASSPSREGLFYGYTF
DNA: TGTGCCAGCAGCCCCAGTCGGGAGGGACTGTTCTATGGCTACACCTTC

size: NA
V: TRBV5-6
D: NA
J: TRBJ1-5
CDR3: CASSSTYRVGGNQPQHF
DNA: TGTGCCAGCAGCTCGACTTACAGGGTAGGTGGCAATCAGCCCCAGCATTTT

size: NA
V: TRBV10-3
D: TRBD1
J: TRBJ2-6
CDR3: CAISESTGDGANVLTF
DNA: TGTGCCATCAGTGAGTCGACAGGGGATGGGGCCAACGTCCTGACTTTC

size: few
V: TRBV30
D: TRBD1
J: TRBJ2-2
CDR3: CAWSRDRVSNGELFF
DNA: TGTGCCTGGAGCCGGGACAGGGTTTCAAACGGGGAGCTGTTTTTT

size: NA
V: TRBV4-2
D: TRBD2
J: TRBJ2-2
CDR3: CASSQETSGGTGELFF
DNA: TGTGCCAGCAGCCAAGAGACTAGCGGGGGCACCGGGGAGCTGTTTTTT

size: NA
V: TRBV7-6
D: NA
J: TRBJ1-1
CDR3: CASSSYSLNTEAFF
DNA: TGTGCCAGCAGCTCGTACAGCCTGAACACTGAAGCTTTCTTT

size: NA
V: TRBV2
D: TRBD2
J: TRBJ2-2
CDR3: CASSPSGGNTGELFF
DNA: TGTGCCAGCAGTCCCAGCGGGGGCAACACCGGGGAGCTGTTTTTT

size: NA
V: TRBV30
D: TRBD2
J: TRBJ2-3
CDR3: CAWSVLGGLTDTQYF
DNA: TGTGCCTGGAGTGTTCTCGGGGGGTTAACAGATACGCAGTATTTT

size: NA
V: TRBV30
D: NA
J: TRBJ2-5
CDR3: CAWRYGLQETQYF
DNA: TGTGCCTGGAGATATGGACTTCAAGAGACCCAGTACTTC

size: NA
V: TRBV2
D: TRBD1
J: TRBJ1-1
CDR3: CASRQTGGMNTEAFF
DNA: TGTGCCAGCAGACAGACAGGGGGTATGAACACTGAAGCTTTCTTT

size: once
V: TRBV28
D: NA
J: TRBJ1-2
CDR3: CASILGGANYGYTF
DNA: TGTGCCAGCATCCTAGGGGGGGCTAACTATGGCTACACCTTC